This entry lists 3 T cell receptor beta chains sequenced from one sample in a study of regulatory T cells in long-lasting Graves disease. The time point denotes: newly diagnosed GD, antithyroid drugs for less than 3 months. Scientists built the TCR library using RNA that was extracted from PBMCs. Libraries of TCR beta came from iRepertoire HTBI primers plus Arm-PCR of CDR3 regions. TCRdb recomputed calls from the multiplex PCR reads with MiXCR, one row per CDR3 protein. The sample contains about 460,000 distinct CDR3 sequences, approximately 14% of which appear only once. The same data also contributed to another study, on T cells in Graves' hyperthyroidism and ophthalmopathy.

Specimen: peripheral blood mononuclear cells (PBMCs), collected at new diagnosis, from a patient treated with antithyroid drugs. All receptors come from a woman between 45 and 65 years old with Graves disease.

J is TRBJ2-1 and V is TRBV5-1; perhaps TRBD2 as D (5 bases). The CDR3 is 15 amino acids. The germline V gene has CDR1 SGHRS and CDR2 YFSETQ. Deletions cut 0 bases from V and 9 bases from J, with 16 bases between. The CDR3 here is CASSLALTSFPEQFF. The CDR3 DNA reads as TGCGCCAGCAGCTTGGCCCTTACTAGTTTCCCTGAGCAGTTCTTC.

This clonotype was recorded at least ten times. The chain couples TRBV7-2 to TRBJ2-1; 11 nucleotides align to TRBD1. V lost 5 bases, J lost 8 bases, and 11 bases stayed unmatched. CDR3 length: 16 amino acids. Per the germline V gene, CDR1 is SGHTA and CDR2 is FQGNSA. The CDR3 here is CASSRTGGSTADEQFF. In DNA, the CDR3 is TGTGCCAGCAGCCGGACAGGGGGCTCAACGGCCGATGAGCAGTTCTTC.

This clonotype was detected ten times or more. The rearrangement uses TRBV11-2 and TRBJ2-5; D is undetermined. The CDR3 totals 15 residues. Trimming took off 1 base at V and 1 base at J, with 10 bases between the two ends. Germline CDR1 reads SGHAT; CDR2 reads FQNNGV. CDR3: CASSLAGRLQETQYF. The CDR3 DNA is TGTGCCAGCAGCTTAGCCGGACGTCTCCAAGAGACCCAGTACTTC. The full variable domain, completed using reference TRBV11-2 and TRBJ2-5, is EAGVAQSPRYKIIEKRQSVAFWCNPISGHATLYWYQQILGQGPKLLIQFQNNGVVDDSQLPKDRFSAERLKGVDSTLKIQPAKLEDSAVYLCASSLAGRLQETQYFGPGTRLLVL.